The present T cell receptor (beta chain) was sequenced within a study of shared clonotypes between healthy human individuals. Across the study: Three plates were used per donor for CD4 naive, three for CD4 memory, two for CD8 naive and one for CD8 memory. Whole-study findings and limits: Rarefaction curves obtained for sorted subsets showed sequencing incomplete despite large depth. Naive CD4 clonotypes were shared across a handful of donors at roughly 5.3%.

Some clones are missing from TCRdb's copy, which holds only in-frame ones; the method was immunoSEQ multiplex PCR. Here the sample spans 2 million to 2.5 million clones, around 95% being singletons. Note on this clone: As yet, its antigen is unknown.

From CD4+ cells came CD45RA+ naive and CD45RA-negative memory subsets. The V gene's germline CDR1 is SNHLY and CDR2 FYNNEI. CDR3 length equals 15 residues. Unmatched junction bases numbered 10, after V lost 6 bases and J lost 5 bases. Sequencing was carried out using naive CD4+ T cells sorted from blood. Subset meaning: CD45RA+ positively selected. This chain connects TRBV2 to TRBJ2-7; TRBD1 aligns across 10 bases. The sequence derives from a man aged 18 to 29 in good health. The CDR3 loop is CASRADRGQKNEQYF. In nucleotides, the CDR3 is TGTGCCAGCAGAGCAGACAGGGGGCAAAAAAACGAGCAGTACTTC.